This TCR beta chain was recorded in a study of a mutant IDH1 vaccine in newly diagnosed glioma. Study-level background: Averaging 40.4 years of age, treated patients were approximately 62% male and approximately 38% female.

V was shortened by 1 base and J by 10 bases, with 11 bases between the two germline ends. The CDR3 is 13 residues long. Germline lookup yields CDR1 LNHNV and CDR2 YYDKDF (reference sequence). Profiled with immunoSEQ multiplex PCR; TCRdb holds only in-frame clones, not every one. The sample lists approximately 92,000 clones; under 90% were seen once. As to time point: baseline, week 1 (first vaccination visit). As for treatment: pre-vaccination baseline after standard-of-care therapy. Donors' newly diagnosed IDH1-mutant WHO grade 3 or 4 astrocytomas lacked nuclear ATRX. Material: PBMCs, obtained from a glioma patient treated with radiotherapy, temozolomide or both. This TCR was recovered from a woman aged 50 to 60 with glioma. This chain links TRBV15 with TRBJ2-1; tentatively, D is TRBD1 (6 bases). The CDR3 region is CATSRVGAGEQFF. DNA of the CDR3: TGTGCCACCAGCAGAGTGGGGGCCGGAGAGCAGTTCTTC.